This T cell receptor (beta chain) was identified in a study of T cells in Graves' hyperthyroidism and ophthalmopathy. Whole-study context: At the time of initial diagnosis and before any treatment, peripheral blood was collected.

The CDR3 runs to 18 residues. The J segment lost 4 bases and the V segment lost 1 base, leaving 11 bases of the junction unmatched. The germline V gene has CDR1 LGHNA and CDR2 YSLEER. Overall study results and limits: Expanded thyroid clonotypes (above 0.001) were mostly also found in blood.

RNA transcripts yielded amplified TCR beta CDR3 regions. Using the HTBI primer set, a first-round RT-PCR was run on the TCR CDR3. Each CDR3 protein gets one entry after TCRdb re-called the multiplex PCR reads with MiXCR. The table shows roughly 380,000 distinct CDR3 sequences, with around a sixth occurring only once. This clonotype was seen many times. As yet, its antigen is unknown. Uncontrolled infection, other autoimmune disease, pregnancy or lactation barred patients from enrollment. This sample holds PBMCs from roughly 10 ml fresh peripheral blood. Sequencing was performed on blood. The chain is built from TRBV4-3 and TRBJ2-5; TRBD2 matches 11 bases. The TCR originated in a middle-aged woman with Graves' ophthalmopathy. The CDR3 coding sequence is TGCGCCAGCAGCCAAGCTCCCCGGGCTAGCGGGAGGCCAGAGACCCAGTACTTC. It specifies CASSQAPRASGRPETQYF.